The 20 T cell receptor beta chains reported below all come from one sample, sequenced in a study of CD8+CD57+ T cells in acquired aplastic anemia. Genomic DNA served as template for TCR beta VDJ and CDR3 profiling. TCRdb used MiXCR to reprocess the reads, holding one entry per CDR3 protein. The data hold approximately 170,000 distinct CDR3 sequences, with 55% to 70% observed a single time. Material for sequencing was sorted CD4+, CD8+, or CD8+CD57+ T cells (not recorded which) from PBMCs. These receptors were taken from a human donor in good health.

The chain uses TRBV5-5 and TRBJ2-7; 7 bases are a match to TRBD1. The V gene's germline CDR1 is SGHKS and CDR2 YYEKEE (reference sequence). Trimming cost V 4 bases and J 3 bases; bases outside gene matches: 4. The CDR3 runs to 13 residues. The CDR3 protein is CASSMGQYYEQYF. CDR3 DNA: TGTGCCAGCAGCATGGGACAGTACTACGAGCAGTACTTC.

V gene TRBV2 combines with J gene TRBJ2-7, with TRBD1 identical over 7 bases. Germline V CDR1 and CDR2: SNHLY, FYNNEI. The V segment lost 5 bases and the J segment 6 bases; nucleotides outside the gene matches: 4. This CDR3 region has 12 residues. The CDR3 DNA is TGTGCCAGCAGTAAAGACAGGGTCGAGCAGTACTTC. Its translation is CASSKDRVEQYF.

The table lists this clonotype with a count of one. The J gene is TRBJ2-5, the V gene TRBV10-3; TRBD2 is a possible D gene (6 bases). Germline-derived CDR1 and CDR2 are ENHRY and SYGVKD. There are 14 residues in the CDR3. V dropped 10 bases and J dropped 5 bases, with 20 bases sitting between them. CDR3 coding DNA: TGTGCCACCCTCCCCGGGGGTTCCGGGGAGACCCAGTACTTC. Protein: CATLPGGSGETQYF.

This chain connects TRBV25-1 to TRBJ2-3, with no clear D. The V end was cut by 3 bases, the J end by 1 base, with 17 bases between. Germline values: CDR1 MGHDK, CDR2 SYGVNS. There are 17 residues in the CDR3. CDR3: CASSDRTAFQGTDTQYF. The CDR3 DNA reads as TGTGCCAGCAGTGACCGAACGGCCTTTCAGGGCACAGATACGCAGTATTTT.

The chain carries TRBV5-1 and TRBJ1-5; D is unclear. Germline CDR1 and CDR2: SGHRS and YFSETQ. Trimming left V 2 bases short and J 5 bases short, with 14 bases between. CDR3 length: 15 residues. The CDR3 bases are TGCGCCAGCAGCTTAACGGGCCGAACGGATCAGCCCCAGCATTTT. This codes for CASSLTGRTDQPQHF.

Here the CDR3 reads CASSLHTLAGGEHPYEQYF. The CDR3 coding sequence is TGTGCCAGCAGTTTGCACACACTAGCGGGAGGCGAGCATCCCTACGAGCAGTACTTC. This rearrangement joins TRBV28 to TRBJ2-7; TRBD2 matches at 12 bases. V gave up 3 bases and J gave up 2 bases; unmatched junction bases: 14. The CDR3 is made up of 19 amino acids. CDR1 MDHEN and CDR2 SYDVKM come from the germline V gene.

The genes are TRBV14 and TRBJ2-6, with D possibly being TRBD1 (5 bases). Trimming cost V 4 bases and J 2 bases, with 24 bases left between them. The CDR3 is made up of 20 amino acids. Germline lookup yields CDR1 SGHDN and CDR2 FVKESK. The CDR3 DNA reads as TGTGCCAGCAGCCGTACAACAAAGATTGACCCAGGGCCTGGGGCCAACGTCCTGACTTTC. Its translation: CASSRTTKIDPGPGANVLTF.

On this clonotype: One junction end disagrees with the germline gene, perhaps due to a read error. The V gene is TRBV7-7, the J gene TRBJ2-3; D is unresolved. The CDR3 is made up of 13 amino acids. The germline CDR1 and CDR2 sequences are SSHAT and FNYEAQ (reference sequence). The CDR3 sequence: CASSTADTDTQYF. DNA of the CDR3: TGTGCTAGCAGTACAGCCGACACAGATACGCAGTATTTT.

The chain carries TRBV2 and TRBJ1-1, with D possibly being TRBD1 (5 bases). Trimming removed 5 bases at V and 7 bases at J, with 8 bases between. CDR1 is SNHLY and CDR2 is FYNNEI in the germline V gene. The CDR3 is 11 residues long. CDR3 loop: CASSYGGEAFF. CDR3 bases: TGTGCCAGCAGTTACGGGGGTGAAGCTTTCTTT.

For the CDR3, the DNA is TGTGCCAGCAGCTTATTAGGACAGGTGAACACTGAAGCTTTCTTT. This encodes CASSLLGQVNTEAFF. The chain combines TRBV7-9 with TRBJ1-1; 7 bases match TRBD1. The CDR3 sequence is 15 residues long. The trim removed 2 bases at V and 0 bases at J, leaving 3 bases unmatched. From germline, CDR1 is SEHNR and CDR2 FQNEAQ (reference sequence).

The chain links TRBV11-2 to TRBJ2-1; 11 bases agree with TRBD2. Per the germline V gene, CDR1 is SGHAT and CDR2 is FQNNGV. V shed 6 bases and J 4 bases; nucleotides not matched to a gene: 8. This CDR3 is built from 16 residues. The CDR3 loop is CASRLSGTSGYNEQFF. CDR3 sequence (DNA): TGTGCCAGCAGACTTAGCGGGACTAGCGGTTACAATGAGCAGTTCTTC.

Here the CDR3 DNA reads TGTGCCACCAGGGCAGTAGAGGGTGAAGCTTTCTTT. Its protein product is CATRAVEGEAFF. The chain employs TRBV15 and TRBJ1-1; the D is unclear. The germline CDR1 and CDR2 sequences are LNHNV and YYDKDF (reference sequence). Trimming left V 6 bases short and J 7 bases short, with 12 bases between. The CDR3 runs to 12 residues.

The rearrangement uses TRBV5-1 and TRBJ2-7, with TRBD1 matching 8 bases. The CDR3 is 14 residues long. With 4 bases clipped from V and 5 bases from J, the junction kept 8 bases outside the gene matches. The germline V gene encodes CDR1 SGHRS and CDR2 YFSETQ. The CDR3 DNA reads TGCGCCAGCAGCCCAGGGCCAGGGGGCAACGAGCAGTACTTC. Translating gives CASSPGPGGNEQYF.

As to this clonotype: A junction end diverges from the germline sequence, so it may reflect a read error. The chain carries TRBV5-1 and TRBJ1-5; D unclear. Germline CDR1 is SGHRS and CDR2 is YFSETQ. The CDR3 consists of 16 residues. The DNA for the CDR3 is TGCGCCAGCAGCTTGGGACGGTGGGATAGCAATCAGCCTCAGCATTTT. Its translation: CASSLGRWDSNQPQHF.

This clonotype was observed a few times. V is TRBV12-3 or TRBV12-4 and J is TRBJ2-3, with TRBD1 as a possible D gene (5 bases). V was pared by 1 base and J by 9 bases, with 11 bases between. The CDR3 contains 13 residues. The chain's CDR3 is CASSLVLQGTQYF. CDR3 bases: TGTGCCAGCAGTTTAGTGTTGCAGGGCACGCAGTATTTT.

This chain connects TRBV7-3 to TRBJ2-7; TRBD1 or TRBD2 may be the D gene (5 bases each). The CDR3 has 17 residues. Looked up from germline, CDR1 is SGHTA and CDR2 is FQGTGA. V was trimmed by 6 bases and J by 2 bases, leaving 23 bases between them. CDR3 loop: CASSVRDGGLLPYEQYF. As DNA, the CDR3 is TGTGCCAGCAGTGTCAGGGACGGCGGACTTTTACCCTACGAGCAGTACTTC. The whole variable domain, remainder taken from reference TRBV7-3 and TRBJ2-7, is GAGVSQTPSNKVTEKGKYVELRCDPISGHTALYWYRQSLGQGPEFLIYFQGTGAADDSGLPNDRFFAVRPEGSVSTLKIQRTERGDSAVYLCASSVRDGGLLPYEQYFGPGTRLTVT.

The chain recombines TRBV29-1 with TRBJ2-3; tentatively, D is TRBD1 (7 bases). Germline assignment: CDR1 SQVTM and CDR2 ANQGSEA. The length of the CDR3 is 12 residues. Between the trimmed V and J ends, which lost 7 bases and 5 bases, there was a span of 13 bases. The CDR3 loop reads CSANQGGDTQYF. The CDR3 DNA sequence: TGCAGCGCAAACCAGGGGGGAGATACGCAGTATTTT.

With regard to this clonotype: Mismatch with germline at one junction end may stem from a read error. This chain links TRBV25-1 with TRBJ2-1; 7 nucleotides match TRBD1. The CDR3 totals 15 residues. The germline V gene encodes CDR1 MGHDK and CDR2 SYGVNS. CDR3 sequence reads: CASSDNRDRGNEQFF. DNA of the CDR3: TGTGCCAGCAGTGACAACCGGGACAGAGGCAATGAGCAGTTCTTT.

The CDR3 bases are TGCAGTGCTAGCCGGACGGGCAGTGCTAATCAGCCCCAGCATTTT. This sequence encodes CSASRTGSANQPQHF. The chain carries TRBV20-1 and TRBJ1-5; D is unclear. Per the germline V gene, CDR1 is DFQATT and CDR2 is SNEGSKA (reference sequence). This CDR3 comprises 15 residues. V was pared by 3 bases and J by 4 bases, with 16 bases between.

Ten or more counts support this clonotype. CDR3 nucleotides: TGCGCCAGCAGCCCCAGTGGGCAGGGCACCTACGAGCAGTACTTC. Its protein is CASSPSGQGTYEQYF. This chain joins TRBV4-1 and TRBJ2-7; tentative D call: TRBD1 (5 bases). The V gene lost 4 bases and the J gene lost 2 bases, with 15 bases spanning the gap. Germline-derived CDR1 and CDR2 are MGHRA and YSYEKL. The CDR3 is 15 amino acids.